This TCR beta chain was recorded in a study of shared clonotypes between healthy human individuals. Overall study results and limits: Larger richness was generally estimated for naive than memory subsets. A few donors held about 5% of naive CD4 clonotypes in common. Non-shared clonotypes had lower generation probabilities than those shared by all four donors.

Assay used: immunoSEQ multiplex PCR; TCRdb lists only in-frame clones, some missing. The sample has a few hundred thousand clones, about 96% seen once. Germline assignment: CDR1 GTSNPN and CDR2 SVGIG (reference sequence). The CDR3 length is 11 residues. Trimming pared 2 bases from V and 12 bases from J, leaving 11 bases between. As concerns this clone: The antigen is unknown.

Sequences were obtained from memory CD8+ T cells sorted from blood. Subset reported: CD45RO+ cells pooled with CCR7-negative TemRA cells. The gene calls are TRBV30 and TRBJ2-1; D gene unclear. The receptor comes from a man between 25 and 39 years old in good health. CDR3 nucleotide sequence: TGTGCCTGGAGTACTGAGGTCGGGCAGTTCTTC. Encoded protein: CAWSTEVGQFF. Using reference TRBV30 and TRBJ2-1 for the parts outside the CDR3, the full variable domain is SQTIHQWPATLVQPVGSPLSLECTVEGTSNPNLYWYRQAAGRGLQLLFYSVGIGQISSEVPQNLSASRPQDRQFILSSKKLLLSDSGFYLCAWSTEVGQFFGPGTRLTVL.